Given below is one T cell receptor (beta chain) in context. Its antigen is currently unknown. An approximately 130-subject validation cohort, separate from the approximately 610-subject first cohort, supplied the donors. The CDR3 runs 14 residues. V shed 8 bases and J 3 bases; nucleotides not matched to a gene: 10. The germline CDR1 and CDR2 sequences are SNHLY and FYNNEI. These data are taken from a study of cytomegalovirus exposure and HLA in healthy donors. The wider study: The 90 to 150 validation repertoires, a later analysis reported, used the same platform as the 650 to 800 repertoires from the first cohort. Notes on the study in general: Reported results showed that the classifier diagnosed cytomegalovirus status with high specificity and sensitivity. Generally TCR sequences proved uncommon, though certain public TCRs appeared in numerous donors.

This table comes from immunoSEQ multiplex PCR, and its TCRdb copy is limited to in-frame clones, with some not included. The sample holds 100,000 to 150,000 clones, around 90% seen once. The V and J genes are TRBV2 and TRBJ2-7; 7 bases match TRBD1. Sequences were obtained from PBMCs. The clonotype comes from a woman younger than 30 in good health and CMV-seronegative. The CDR3 sequence is CASGRGQKYYEQYF. Written as DNA, the CDR3 is TGTGCCAGCGGACGGGGACAGAAATACTACGAGCAGTACTTC.